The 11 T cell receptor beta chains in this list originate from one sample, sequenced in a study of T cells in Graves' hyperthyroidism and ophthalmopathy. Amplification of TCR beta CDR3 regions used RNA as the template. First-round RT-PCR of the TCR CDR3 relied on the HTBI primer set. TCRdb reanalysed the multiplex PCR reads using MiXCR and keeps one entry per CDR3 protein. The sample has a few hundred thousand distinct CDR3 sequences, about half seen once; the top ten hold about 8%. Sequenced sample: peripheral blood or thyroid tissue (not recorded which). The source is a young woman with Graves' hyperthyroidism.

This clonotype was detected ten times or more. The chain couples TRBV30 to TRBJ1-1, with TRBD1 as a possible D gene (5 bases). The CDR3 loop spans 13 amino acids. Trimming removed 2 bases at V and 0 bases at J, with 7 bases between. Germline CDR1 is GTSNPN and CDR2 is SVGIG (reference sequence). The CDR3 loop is CAWSSQVNTEAFF. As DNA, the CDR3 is TGTGCCTGGAGTTCACAGGTGAACACTGAAGCTTTCTTT.

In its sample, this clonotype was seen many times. CDR3 residues: CASSLPSGTGQYF. The CDR3 DNA is TGTGCCAGCAGTCTTCCATCGGGGACGGGGCAGTACTTC. V usage is TRBV28 and J usage is TRBJ2-7; D tentatively fits TRBD1 or TRBD2 (5 bases each). CDR3 size: 13 residues. CDR1 is MDHEN and CDR2 is SYDVKM in the germline V gene. The V and J ends lost 5 bases and 9 bases respectively, with 17 bases between them.

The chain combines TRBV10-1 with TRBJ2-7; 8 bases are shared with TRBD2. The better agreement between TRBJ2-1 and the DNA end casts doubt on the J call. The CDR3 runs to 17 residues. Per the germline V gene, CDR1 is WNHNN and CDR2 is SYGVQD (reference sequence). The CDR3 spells CASSENGRASSYNEQFF. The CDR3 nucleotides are TGCGCCAGCAGTGAGAACGGGAGGGCCAGCTCCTACAATGAGCAGTTCTTC.

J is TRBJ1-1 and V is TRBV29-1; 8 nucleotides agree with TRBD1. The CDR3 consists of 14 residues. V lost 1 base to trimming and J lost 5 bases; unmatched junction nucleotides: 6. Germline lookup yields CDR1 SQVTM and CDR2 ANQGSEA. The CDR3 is CSVEGTGSRTEAFF. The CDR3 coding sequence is TGCAGCGTTGAAGGGACAGGGTCACGGACTGAAGCTTTCTTT.

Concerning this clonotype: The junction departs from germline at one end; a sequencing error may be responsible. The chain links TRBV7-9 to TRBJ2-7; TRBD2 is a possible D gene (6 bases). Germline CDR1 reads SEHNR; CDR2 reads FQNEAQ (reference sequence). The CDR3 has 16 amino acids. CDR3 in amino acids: CASSLGTGGKTYEQYF. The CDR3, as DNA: TGCGCCAGCAGCTTGGGTACCGGCGGGAAAACCTACGAGCAGTACTTC.

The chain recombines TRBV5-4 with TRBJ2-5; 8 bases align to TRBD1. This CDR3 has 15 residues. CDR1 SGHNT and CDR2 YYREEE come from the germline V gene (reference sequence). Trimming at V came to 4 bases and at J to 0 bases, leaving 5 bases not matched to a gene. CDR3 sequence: CASSPRQGHQETQYF. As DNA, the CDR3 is TGTGCCAGCAGCCCGAGACAGGGGCACCAAGAGACCCAGTACTTC.

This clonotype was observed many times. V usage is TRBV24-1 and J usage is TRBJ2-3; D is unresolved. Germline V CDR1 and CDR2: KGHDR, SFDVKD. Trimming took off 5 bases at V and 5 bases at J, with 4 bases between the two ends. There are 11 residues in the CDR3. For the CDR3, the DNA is TGTGCCACCAGTGCAAAAGATACGCAGTATTTT. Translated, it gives CATSAKDTQYF.

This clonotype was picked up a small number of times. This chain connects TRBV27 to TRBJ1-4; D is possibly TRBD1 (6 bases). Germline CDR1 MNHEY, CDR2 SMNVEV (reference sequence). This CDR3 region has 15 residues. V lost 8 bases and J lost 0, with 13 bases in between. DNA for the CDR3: TGTGCCAGCTCTGGACAGTATGCAACTAATGAAAAACTGTTTTTT. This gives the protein CASSGQYATNEKLFF.

The chain's CDR3 is CATSEGQGTINYGYTF. The CDR3 DNA sequence: TGTGCCACCAGTGAGGGACAGGGAACGATTAACTATGGCTACACCTTC. The J gene is TRBJ1-2, the V gene TRBV24-1, with 9 bases lining up with TRBD1. V dropped 4 bases and J dropped 1; count of bases not matched to a gene: 6. The CDR3 runs 16 residues. From germline, CDR1 is KGHDR and CDR2 SFDVKD.

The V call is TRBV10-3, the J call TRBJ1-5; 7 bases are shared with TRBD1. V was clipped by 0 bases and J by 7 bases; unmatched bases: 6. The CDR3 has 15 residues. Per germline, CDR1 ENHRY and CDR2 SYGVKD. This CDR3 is CAISESWQGGQPQHF. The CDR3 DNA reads TGTGCCATCAGTGAGTCATGGCAGGGGGGGCAGCCCCAGCATTTT.

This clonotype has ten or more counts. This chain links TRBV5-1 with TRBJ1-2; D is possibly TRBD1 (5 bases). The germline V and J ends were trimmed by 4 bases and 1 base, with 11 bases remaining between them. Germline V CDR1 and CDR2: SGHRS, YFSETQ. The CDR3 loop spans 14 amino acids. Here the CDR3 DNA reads TGCGCCAGCAGCCCGCAGACAGATAACTATGGCTACACCTTC. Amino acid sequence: CASSPQTDNYGYTF.